The 21 T cell receptor beta chains reported below all come from one sample, sequenced in a study of identical twins. TCRdb reprocessed the 5' RACE reads with MiXCR, giving one entry per CDR3 protein. This sample has 700,000 or so distinct CDR3 sequences; around 8.3% occur once, and the top ten carry around 0.98%. These same records also appear under a second study, on yellow fever vaccine responses in identical twins.

The sequenced sample consisted of PBMCs. The receptors were gathered from a young woman in good health.

This clonotype was counted between two and nine times. The genes are TRBV4-2 and TRBJ2-6, with TRBD2 as a possible D gene (6 bases). The CDR3 loop spans 21 amino acids. The germline gives CDR1 LGHNA, CDR2 YNFKEQ. V lost 0 bases and J 3 bases, leaving 24 bases between the germline ends. The CDR3 nucleotides read TGTGCCAGCAGCCAAGATGCAGTCTTTGGGGGGTGGACTCTTGGGGCCAACGTCCTGACTTTC. Protein sequence: CASSQDAVFGGWTLGANVLTF.

The V call is TRBV6-1, the J call TRBJ2-2, with 8 nucleotides matching TRBD2. CDR1 MNHNS and CDR2 SASEGT come from the germline V gene. V lost 5 bases and J lost 1; bases outside the gene matches: 6. There are 16 residues in the CDR3. The CDR3 region has the DNA TGTGCCAGCAGTCAGAAACTAGCGGTGAACACCGGGGAGCTGTTTTTT. Amino acid sequence: CASSQKLAVNTGELFF.

This chain links TRBV11-2 with TRBJ1-3, with D tentatively TRBD1 (6 bases). Trimming cost V 4 bases and J 4 bases, with 11 bases left between them. From germline, CDR1 is SGHAT and CDR2 FQNNGV. The CDR3 consists of 14 residues. The CDR3 nucleotides are TGTGCCAGCAGCTCCTACAGGGAAGGAAACACCATATATTTT. Amino acids: CASSSYREGNTIYF. Filled out from reference TRBV11-2 and TRBJ1-3, the complete variable domain reads EAGVAQSPRYKIIEKRQSVAFWCNPISGHATLYWYQQILGQGPKLLIQFQNNGVVDDSQLPKDRFSAERLKGVDSTLKIQPAKLEDSAVYLCASSSYREGNTIYFGEGSWLTVV.

This clonotype was detected ten times or more. V usage is TRBV7-8 and J usage is TRBJ2-5; no firm D call. V dropped 5 bases and J dropped 1 base, with 11 bases sitting between them. The germline gives CDR1 SGHVS, CDR2 FQNEAQ. The CDR3 spans 14 residues. The CDR3, as DNA: TGTGCCAGCAGCCCGGTTTCCGGCCAAGAGACCCAGTACTTC. It encodes CASSPVSGQETQYF. The whole variable domain, filled in from reference TRBV7-8 and TRBJ2-5, reads GAGVSQSPRYKVAKRGQDVALRCDPISGHVSLFWYQQALGQGPEFLTYFQNEAQLDKSGLPSDRFFAERPEGSVSTLKIQRTQQEDSAVYLCASSPVSGQETQYFGPGTRLLVL.

This clonotype was observed at least ten times. The rearrangement uses TRBV7-9 and TRBJ1-1; 7 bases are shared with TRBD1. The germline gives CDR1 SEHNR, CDR2 FQNEAQ (reference sequence). Trimming removed 6 bases from V and 0 bases from J; junction bases left unmatched: 4. The CDR3 has 14 amino acids. The CDR3 nucleotides read TGTGCCAGCAGTCAGGGGGGTATGAACACTGAAGCTTTCTTT. Encoded protein: CASSQGGMNTEAFF.

The J gene is TRBJ2-3, the V gene TRBV9; 7 nucleotides align to TRBD2. The V segment lost 3 bases and the J segment 1 base; nucleotides outside the gene matches: 8. The germline gives CDR1 SGDLS, CDR2 YYNGEE. The CDR3 has 16 residues. The CDR3 sequence is CASSAHRAGGTDTQYF. The CDR3 nucleotides read TGTGCCAGCAGCGCCCACCGGGCGGGGGGCACAGATACGCAGTATTTT.

This clonotype was found many times. This chain joins TRBV29-1 and TRBJ2-4; the D call may be TRBD1 or TRBD2 (5 bases each). Germline V gene sequence: CDR1 SQVTM, CDR2 ANQGSEA. V shed 6 bases and J shed 0 bases, with 12 bases lying between them. CDR3 length: 14 residues. CDR3: CSVGRDGAKNIQYF. Here the CDR3 DNA reads TGCAGCGTCGGAAGGGACGGAGCCAAAAACATTCAGTACTTC.

This clonotype was observed at least ten times. This chain uses TRBV5-1 with TRBJ2-7, with TRBD1 identical over 9 bases. Germline-derived CDR1 and CDR2 are SGHRS and YFSETQ. CDR3 size: 15 residues. Losses at the gene ends were 5 bases for V and 2 bases for J; bases not matched to a gene: 8. CDR3 residues: CASSTGTGNAYEQYF. The CDR3, as DNA: TGCGCCAGCAGTACCGGGACAGGGAACGCCTACGAGCAGTACTTC. The entire variable domain, with the rest obtained from reference TRBV5-1 and TRBJ2-7, is as follows: KAGVTQTPRYLIKTRGQQVTLSCSPISGHRSVSWYQQTPGQGLQFLFEYFSETQRNKGNFPGRFSGRQFSNSRSEMNVSTLELGDSALYLCASSTGTGNAYEQYFGPGTRLTVT.

This clonotype turned up a few times. V usage is TRBV4-3 and J usage is TRBJ1-3; a possible D gene is TRBD1 (5 bases). The CDR3 sequence is 14 residues long. V gave up 0 bases and J gave up 4 bases, with 7 bases separating them. Germline CDR1 is LGHNA and CDR2 is YSLEER. CDR3 protein: CASSQDRVGNTIYF. CDR3 coding DNA: TGCGCCAGCAGCCAAGACAGGGTAGGAAACACCATATATTTT.

V is TRBV3-1 and J is TRBJ2-7; 11 bases align to TRBD2. Trimming at V came to 3 bases and at J to 4 bases, leaving 5 bases not matched to a gene. The CDR3 runs to 15 residues. Looked up from germline, CDR1 is LGHDT and CDR2 is YNNKEL (reference sequence). This chain's CDR3 is CASSQRRTSGYEQYF. CDR3 coding DNA: TGTGCCAGCAGCCAGCGTCGGACTAGCGGGTACGAGCAGTACTTC.

There are many counts of this clonotype. The V call is TRBV7-9, the J call TRBJ2-2; D uncertain. Germline CDR1 and CDR2: SEHNR and FQNEAQ (reference sequence). This CDR3 region has 11 residues. With 5 bases removed from V and 6 bases from J, the gap between germline ends came to 4 bases. CDR3 nucleotide sequence: TGTGCCAGCAGCCCCCCCGGGGAGCTGTTTTTT. It codes for CASSPPGELFF.

The chain uses TRBV7-9 and TRBJ2-7; D is uncertain. From germline, CDR1 is SEHNR and CDR2 FQNEAQ (reference sequence). With 5 bases removed from V and 4 bases from J, the gap between germline ends came to 15 bases. The CDR3 spans 14 residues. CDR3 in amino acids: CASSPLSRTYEQYF. The CDR3 DNA reads TGTGCCAGCAGCCCACTTTCGCGGACGTACGAGCAGTACTTC. Combining the CDR3 with reference TRBV7-9 and TRBJ2-7 gives the whole variable domain DTGVSQNPRHKITKRGQNVTFRCDPISEHNRLYWYRQTLGQGPEFLTYFQNEAQLEKSRLLSDRFSAERPKGSFSTLEIQRTEQGDSAMYLCASSPLSRTYEQYFGPGTRLTVT.

The chain combines TRBV3-1 with TRBJ2-1; D is unresolved. Trimming took off 2 bases at V and 10 bases at J, with 12 bases between the two ends. The CDR3 sequence is 13 residues long. From germline, CDR1 is LGHDT and CDR2 YNNKEL (reference sequence). CDR3 coding DNA: TGTGCCAGCAGCCAATCCACCCTATACGAGCAGTTCTTC. This gives the protein CASSQSTLYEQFF.

In this sample, this clonotype turned up a few times. The rearrangement joins TRBV10-3 to TRBJ2-3, with 9 nucleotides matching TRBD1. With 0 bases clipped from V and 2 bases from J, the junction kept 6 bases outside the gene matches. The V gene's germline CDR1 is ENHRY and CDR2 SYGVKD. The CDR3 has 17 residues. CDR3 bases: TGTGCCATCAGTGAGTCGTGGGGACAGGGCGACACAGATACGCAGTATTTT. Protein: CAISESWGQGDTDTQYF.

This clonotype turned up a few times. The V gene is TRBV20-1, the J gene TRBJ1-6; D uncertain. Germline assignment: CDR1 DFQATT and CDR2 SNEGSKA (reference sequence). CDR3 length: 16 residues. V was pared by 3 bases and J by 5 bases, with 17 bases between. The CDR3 region is CSASALDYRDNSPLHF. CDR3 nucleotide sequence: TGCAGTGCTAGTGCCCTAGACTACAGAGATAATTCACCCCTCCACTTT.

The CDR3 is CASSSGQGIHEQYF. In DNA form, the CDR3 reads TGTGCCAGCAGTTCCGGACAGGGTATCCACGAGCAGTACTTC. The chain uses TRBV27 and TRBJ2-7, with 8 positions matching TRBD1. This CDR3 is 14 amino acids long. Losses at the gene ends were 4 bases for V and 5 bases for J; bases not matched to a gene: 7. Germline values: CDR1 MNHEY, CDR2 SMNVEV (reference sequence).

This clonotype was counted a few times. The chain is built from TRBV7-9 and TRBJ1-2, with 9 bases that match TRBD1. Looked up from germline, CDR1 is SEHNR and CDR2 is FQNEAQ (reference sequence). This CDR3 comprises 13 residues. Unmatched junction bases numbered 4, after V lost 5 bases and J lost 6 bases. This CDR3 is CASSPDRGNGYTF. DNA of the CDR3: TGTGCCAGCAGCCCGGACAGGGGAAATGGCTACACCTTC.

This clonotype occurred many times. V is TRBV11-2 and J is TRBJ2-3; perhaps TRBD1 as D (8 bases). V lost 4 bases and J 4 bases, leaving 18 bases between the germline ends. CDR1 and CDR2 from the germline V gene are SGHAT and FQNNGV. The CDR3 runs to 16 residues. The CDR3 loop reads CASSYRTGGGADTQYF. Written as DNA, the CDR3 is TGTGCCAGCAGCTATCGTACAGGGGGGGGTGCAGATACGCAGTATTTT. Using reference TRBV11-2 and TRBJ2-3 for the parts outside the CDR3, the full variable domain is EAGVAQSPRYKIIEKRQSVAFWCNPISGHATLYWYQQILGQGPKLLIQFQNNGVVDDSQLPKDRFSAERLKGVDSTLKIQPAKLEDSAVYLCASSYRTGGGADTQYFGPGTRLTVL.

J is TRBJ1-4 and V is TRBV19; 8 nucleotides line up with TRBD1. V trimming: 6 bases; J trimming: 5 bases; junction bases outside the gene matches: 5. Germline V gene data show CDR1 as LNHDA and CDR2 as SQIVND (reference sequence). The CDR3 has 14 residues. The DNA for the CDR3 is TGTGCCAGTAGCCCGGACAGGGTCAATGAAAAACTGTTTTTT. This codes for CASSPDRVNEKLFF.

This clonotype was observed once. A junction end diverges from the germline sequence, so it may reflect a read error. J is TRBJ2-1 and V is TRBV3-1; 7 positions match TRBD1. Germline CDR1 LGHDT, CDR2 YNNKEL (reference sequence). The CDR3 runs to 19 residues. The CDR3 nucleotides read TGTGCCAGCTGCCAAGATCCCCAGGGGGAAGGTAGCTCCTACAATGAGCAGTTCTTC. It specifies CASCQDPQGEGSSYNEQFF.

The V gene is TRBV7-9, the J gene TRBJ2-6; no clear D gene. This CDR3 is built from 16 residues. With 2 bases removed from V and 0 bases from J, the gap between germline ends came to 8 bases. From germline, CDR1 is SEHNR and CDR2 FQNEAQ (reference sequence). The CDR3 sequence: CASSLKNGSGANVLTF. As DNA, the CDR3 is TGTGCCAGCAGCTTAAAAAACGGCTCTGGGGCCAACGTCCTGACTTTC.